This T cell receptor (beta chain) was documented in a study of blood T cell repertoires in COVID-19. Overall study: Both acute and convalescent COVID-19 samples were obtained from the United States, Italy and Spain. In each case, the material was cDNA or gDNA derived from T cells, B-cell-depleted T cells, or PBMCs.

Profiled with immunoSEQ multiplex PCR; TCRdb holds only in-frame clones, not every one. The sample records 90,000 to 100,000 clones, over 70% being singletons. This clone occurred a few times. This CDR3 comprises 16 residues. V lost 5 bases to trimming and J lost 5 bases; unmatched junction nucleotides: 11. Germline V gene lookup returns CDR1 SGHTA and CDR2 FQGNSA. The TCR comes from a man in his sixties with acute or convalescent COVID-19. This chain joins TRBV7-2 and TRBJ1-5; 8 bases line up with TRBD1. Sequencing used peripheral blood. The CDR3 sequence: CASSPLSGGIYQPQHF. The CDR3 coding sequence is TGTGCCAGCAGCCCCTTATCAGGGGGCATTTATCAGCCCCAGCATTTT.